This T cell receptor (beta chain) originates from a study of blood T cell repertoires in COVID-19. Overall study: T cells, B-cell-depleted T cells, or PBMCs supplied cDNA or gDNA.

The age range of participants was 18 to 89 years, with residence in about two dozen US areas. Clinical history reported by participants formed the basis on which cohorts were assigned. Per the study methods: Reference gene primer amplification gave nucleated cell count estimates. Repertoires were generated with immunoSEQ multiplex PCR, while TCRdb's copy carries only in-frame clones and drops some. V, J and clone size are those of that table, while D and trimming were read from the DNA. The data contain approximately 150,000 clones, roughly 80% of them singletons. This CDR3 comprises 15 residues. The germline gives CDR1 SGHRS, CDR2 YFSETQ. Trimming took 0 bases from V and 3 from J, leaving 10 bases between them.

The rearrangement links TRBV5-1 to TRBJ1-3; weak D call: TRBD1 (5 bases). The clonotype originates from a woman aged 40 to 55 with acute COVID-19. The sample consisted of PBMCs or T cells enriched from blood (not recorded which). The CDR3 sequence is CASSLEGQGGNTIYF. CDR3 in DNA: TGCGCCAGCAGCTTGGAAGGGCAGGGTGGAAACACCATATATTTT.